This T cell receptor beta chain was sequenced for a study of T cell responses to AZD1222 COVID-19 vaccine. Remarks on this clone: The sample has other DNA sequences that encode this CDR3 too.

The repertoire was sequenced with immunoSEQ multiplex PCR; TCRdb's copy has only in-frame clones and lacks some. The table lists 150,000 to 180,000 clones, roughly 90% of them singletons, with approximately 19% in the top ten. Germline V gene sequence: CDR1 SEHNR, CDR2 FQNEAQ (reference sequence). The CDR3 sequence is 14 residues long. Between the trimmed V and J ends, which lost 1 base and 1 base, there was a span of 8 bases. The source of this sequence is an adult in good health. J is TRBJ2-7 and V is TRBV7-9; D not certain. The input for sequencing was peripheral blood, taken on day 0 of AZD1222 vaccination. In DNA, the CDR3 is TGTGCCAGCAGCTTAGGGCAAGTTTCCTACGAGCAGTACTTC. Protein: CASSLGQVSYEQYF.